The 32 T cell receptor beta chains below were found in one sample sequenced in a study of cytomegalovirus exposure and HLA in healthy donors. The PCR used 60 Vbeta and 13 Jbeta primers. TCRdb's copy holds only in-frame clones and misses some; the assay was immunoSEQ multiplex PCR. The table has under 130,000 clones, 75% to 85% seen once. The source material was PBMCs. The receptors shown here come from a young man in good health and CMV-seronegative.

V and J are TRBV5-4 and TRBJ2-5; D remains ambiguous. The last part of the DNA fits TRBJ2-7 better; the J call may be wrong. The germline V gene has CDR1 SGHNT and CDR2 YYREEE (reference sequence). CDR3 length: 13 residues. DNA for the CDR3: TGTGCCAGCAGCTTGGGGCAGGTAAACGAGCAGTACTTC. Translated, it gives CASSLGQVNEQYF.

This clone was seen a handful of times. The rearrangement links TRBV4-2 to TRBJ1-2; 7 positions match TRBD1. With V trimmed by 2 bases and J by 6 bases, 12 bases remained unmatched. Germline V gives CDR1 LGHNA, CDR2 YNFKEQ. CDR3 length equals 16 residues. The CDR3 reads CASSQKIPQGGHGYTF. Written as DNA, the CDR3 is TGTGCCAGCAGCCAAAAAATTCCCCAGGGGGGTCATGGCTACACCTTC.

CDR3 loop: CASSSSPGEETQYF. CDR3 bases: TGTGCCAGCAGCTCCTCCCCGGGAGAGGAGACCCAGTACTTC. V is TRBV7-3 and J is TRBJ2-5, with a weak D call TRBD2 (6 bases). Per the germline V gene, CDR1 is SGHTA and CDR2 is FQGTGA. The CDR3 has 14 residues. Trimming took off 4 bases at V and 5 bases at J, with 14 bases between the two ends.

The chain uses TRBV5-4 and TRBJ2-5; no reliable D call. This CDR3 has 14 residues. The V and J ends lost 1 base and 2 bases respectively, with 9 bases between them. The germline gives CDR1 SGHNT, CDR2 YYREEE (reference sequence). This chain's CDR3 is CASSLFTAQETQYF. The CDR3 coding sequence is TGTGCCAGCAGCTTGTTTACAGCACAAGAGACCCAGTACTTC.

This sequence joins TRBV5-1 and TRBJ1-1; the match to TRBD1 covers 7 bases. CDR3 size: 15 residues. Trimming took 0 bases from V and 6 from J; bases not matched to a gene: 8. Germline V gives CDR1 SGHRS, CDR2 YFSETQ. CDR3 nucleotides: TGCGCCAGCAGCTTGGTCCTAGGGGGCTCGGCTGAAGCTTTCTTT. Protein: CASSLVLGGSAEAFF. The variable domain in full, completed from reference TRBV5-1 and TRBJ1-1, reads KAGVTQTPRYLIKTRGQQVTLSCSPISGHRSVSWYQQTPGQGLQFLFEYFSETQRNKGNFPGRFSGRQFSNSRSEMNVSTLELGDSALYLCASSLVLGGSAEAFFGQGTRLTVV.

The chain joins TRBV6-1 to TRBJ1-1, with unresolved D. The germline V gene encodes CDR1 MNHNS and CDR2 SASEGT. The CDR3 consists of 11 residues. V lost 7 bases and J 5 bases, leaving 8 bases between the germline ends. CDR3 DNA sequence: TGTGCCAGCACCCCTCAGACTGAAGCTTTCTTT. Its translation: CASTPQTEAFF.

This rearrangement joins TRBV6-5 to TRBJ1-1, with D uncertain. This CDR3 is built from 15 residues. Looked up from germline, CDR1 is MNHEY and CDR2 is SVGAGI. V lost 0 bases and J 0 bases, leaving 8 bases between the germline ends. The CDR3 protein is CASSYSLSLNTEAFF. The CDR3 region has the DNA TGTGCCAGCAGTTACTCGCTCAGTTTGAACACTGAAGCTTTCTTT.

The chain combines TRBV6-5 with TRBJ1-1, with 8 bases that match TRBD1. From germline, CDR1 is MNHEY and CDR2 SVGAGI. The V gene end was trimmed by 5 bases and the J gene end by 6 bases; junction bases not matched to a gene: 8. The CDR3 sequence is 14 residues long. The CDR3 loop is CASSRSTGGPEAFF. CDR3 nucleotide sequence: TGTGCCAGCAGTAGAAGTACAGGGGGGCCTGAAGCTTTCTTT.

The chain uses TRBV5-6 and TRBJ2-1; D is perhaps TRBD2 (6 bases). Looked up from germline, CDR1 is SGHDT and CDR2 is YYEEEE. The CDR3 runs 17 residues. V was trimmed by 3 bases and J by 0 bases, leaving 16 bases between them. The chain's CDR3 is CASSSGVSSGSYNEQFF. The CDR3 DNA follows: TGTGCCAGCAGCTCCGGAGTGAGTAGCGGCTCCTACAATGAGCAGTTCTTC. Supplemented by reference TRBV5-6 and TRBJ2-1, the full variable domain reads DAGVTQSPTHLIKTRGQQVTLRCSPKSGHDTVSWYQQALGQGPQFIFQYYEEEERQRGNFPDRFSGHQFPNYSSELNVNALLLGDSALYLCASSSGVSSGSYNEQFFGPGTRLTVL.

Regarding this clone: A far more abundant clone sits one base away, making this likely a read error. The sample carries other DNA sequences with the same CDR3. This chain uses TRBV7-9 with TRBJ1-1; 7 positions match TRBD1. The CDR3 sequence is 16 residues long. Germline CDR1 SEHNR, CDR2 FQNEAQ (reference sequence). The V segment lost 5 bases and the J segment 3 bases; nucleotides outside the gene matches: 12. The CDR3 reads CASSHQGPGGYTEAFF. The CDR3 DNA follows: TGTGCCAGCAGCCACCAAGGGCCAGGGGGGTACACTGAAGCTTTCTTT.

The chain links TRBV5-5 to TRBJ2-2; 7 positions agree with TRBD1. The CDR3 covers 16 residues. Trimming removed 0 bases from V and 4 bases from J; junction bases left unmatched: 6. Germline values: CDR1 SGHKS, CDR2 YYEKEE (reference sequence). CDR3 loop: CASSLGQGRATGELFF. CDR3 in DNA: TGTGCCAGCAGCTTGGGACAGGGAAGGGCCACCGGGGAGCTGTTTTTT. Looking up the rest from reference TRBV5-5 and TRBJ2-2 gives the full variable domain: DAGVTQSPTHLIKTRGQQVTLRCSPISGHKSVSWYQQVLGQGPQFIFQYYEKEERGRGNFPDRFSARQFPNYSSELNVNALLLGDSALYLCASSLGQGRATGELFFGEGSRLTVL.

The chain joins TRBV25-1 to TRBJ2-2; 9 positions agree with TRBD1. V gave up 4 bases and J gave up 4 bases; unmatched junction bases: 7. Germline V gene sequence: CDR1 MGHDK, CDR2 SYGVNS. CDR3 length: 16 amino acids. Written as DNA, the CDR3 is TGTGCCAGCAGTGGACCCGGGACAGGGTTCACCGGGGAGCTGTTTTTT. This encodes CASSGPGTGFTGELFF. Full variable domain (missing parts from reference TRBV25-1 and TRBJ2-2): EADIYQTPRYLVIGTGKKITLECSQTMGHDKMYWYQQDPGMELHLIHYSYGVNSTEKGDLSSESTVSRIRTEHFPLTLESARPSHTSQYLCASSGPGTGFTGELFFGEGSRLTVL.

The rearrangement uses TRBV6-1 and TRBJ2-5, with TRBD2 matching over 10 bases. Per the germline V gene, CDR1 is MNHNS and CDR2 is SASEGT. The CDR3 totals 16 residues. The V segment lost 2 bases and the J segment 5 bases; nucleotides outside the gene matches: 8. The CDR3 bases are TGTGCCAGCAGTGAATGGCTAGCGGGAGAAGGGGAGACCCAGTACTTC. This translates into CASSEWLAGEGETQYF.

This clone was counted a single time. The chain couples TRBV28 to TRBJ1-6; 8 nucleotides match TRBD1. V gave up 6 bases and J gave up 6 bases; unmatched junction bases: 7. Germline V lookup: CDR1 MDHEN, CDR2 SYDVKM. The CDR3 is 15 amino acids. The CDR3 loop reads CASRPRTGINSPLHF. CDR3 coding DNA: TGTGCCAGCAGACCCCGGACAGGGATTAATTCACCCCTCCACTTT. Filled out from reference TRBV28 and TRBJ1-6, the complete variable domain reads DVKVTQSSRYLVKRTGEKVFLECVQDMDHENMFWYRQDPGLGLRLIYFSYDVKMKEKGDIPEGYSVSREKKERFSLILESASTNQTSMYLCASRPRTGINSPLHFGNGTRLTVT.

V is TRBV5-1 and J is TRBJ2-3, with TRBD2 matching over 13 bases. J was trimmed by 2 bases and V by 0 bases; bases with no gene match: 12. This CDR3 has 20 residues. CDR1 and CDR2 from the germline V gene are SGHRS and YFSETQ. CDR3 DNA sequence: TGCGCCAGCAGCTTGGTGTGGACTAGCGGGAGTGCGAGGGACACAGATACGCAGTATTTT. Its translation: CASSLVWTSGSARDTDTQYF.

The chain is built from TRBV30 and TRBJ1-5; D is possibly TRBD1 (5 bases). This CDR3 has 12 residues. The V gene's germline CDR1 is GTSNPN and CDR2 SVGIG (reference sequence). V gave up 3 bases and J gave up 8 bases, with 11 bases separating them. The CDR3 here is CAWRFRVEPQHF. CDR3 coding DNA: TGTGCCTGGAGATTCAGGGTTGAGCCCCAGCATTTT. The entire variable domain, with the rest obtained from reference TRBV30 and TRBJ1-5, is as follows: SQTIHQWPATLVQPVGSPLSLECTVEGTSNPNLYWYRQAAGRGLQLLFYSVGIGQISSEVPQNLSASRPQDRQFILSSKKLLLSDSGFYLCAWRFRVEPQHFGDGTRLSIL.

The chain joins TRBV5-4 to TRBJ1-3; TRBD1 agrees at 7 bases. The CDR3 spans 14 residues. After removal of 3 bases from V and 2 bases from J, the junction contained 2 bases not matched to a gene. The V gene's germline CDR1 is SGHNT and CDR2 YYREEE (reference sequence). The CDR3 DNA reads TGTGCCAGCAGCTCGACAGGGCCTGGAAACACCATATATTTT. It codes for CASSSTGPGNTIYF.

The chain joins TRBV21-1 to TRBJ1-4; TRBD1, the table's D call, lacks a check against the DNA. TRBV21-1 is an annotated pseudogene. The CDR3 totals 15 residues. CDR3 bases: TGTGCCAGCAGCACAGGGACAGGTGTAGGTGAAAAACTGTTTTTT. Translated: CASSTGTGVGEKLFF.

V is TRBV5-4 and J is TRBJ2-7; the match to TRBD1 covers 12 bases. With V trimmed by 3 bases and J by 3 bases, 4 bases remained unmatched. CDR3 size: 15 residues. The germline gives CDR1 SGHNT, CDR2 YYREEE (reference sequence). This CDR3 reads CASSWGQGAIYEQYF. The DNA for the CDR3 is TGTGCCAGCAGCTGGGGACAGGGGGCGATCTACGAGCAGTACTTC. The entire variable domain, with the rest obtained from reference TRBV5-4 and TRBJ2-7, is as follows: ETGVTQSPTHLIKTRGQQVTLRCSSQSGHNTVSWYQQALGQGPQFIFQYYREEENGRGNFPPRFSGLQFPNYSSELNVNALELDDSALYLCASSWGQGAIYEQYFGPGTRLTVT.

The chain employs TRBV6-5 and TRBJ1-6; D possibly corresponds to TRBD1 (6 bases). The V gene's germline CDR1 is MNHEY and CDR2 SVGAGI. The CDR3 loop spans 14 amino acids. With 7 bases removed from V and 10 bases from J, the gap between germline ends came to 17 bases. In nucleotides, the CDR3 is TGTGCCAGCACCACTAAGCCAGGGGCCTCACCCCTCCACTTT. Its protein is CASTTKPGASPLHF.

The chain is built from TRBV2 and TRBJ2-5, with a weak D call TRBD1 (6 bases). V was trimmed by 10 bases and J by 10 bases, leaving 22 bases between them. Germline V gene lookup returns CDR1 SNHLY and CDR2 FYNNEI. The CDR3 runs to 13 residues. CDR3 bases: TGTGCCACGACGGACAGTTGGGCGGGTGACCAGTACTTC. As protein: CATTDSWAGDQYF.

This chain links TRBV4-3 with TRBJ1-2, with D possibly matching TRBD1 (6 bases). The V and J ends lost 4 bases and 4 bases respectively, with 13 bases between them. The germline CDR1 and CDR2 sequences are LGHNA and YSLEER. CDR3 size: 14 residues. The DNA of the CDR3 is TGCGCCAGCAGCCCATTTCGAGGGGGCTATGGCTACACCTTC. This sequence encodes CASSPFRGGYGYTF.

This clone was seen a single time. The gene calls are TRBV7-9 and TRBJ2-7, with 9 nucleotides matching TRBD1. The CDR3 is 14 amino acids. V shed 4 bases and J 3 bases; nucleotides not matched to a gene: 4. Germline V gene data show CDR1 as SEHNR and CDR2 as FQNEAQ (reference sequence). The CDR3 sequence is CASSSRDRDYEQYF. The CDR3 DNA sequence: TGTGCCAGCAGCTCCCGGGACAGGGACTACGAGCAGTACTTC.

This chain links TRBV19 with TRBJ2-1, with 7 bases fitting TRBD1. The CDR3 spans 14 residues. The germline CDR1 and CDR2 sequences are LNHDA and SQIVND (reference sequence). V lost 7 bases and J lost 7; bases outside the gene matches: 10. The CDR3, as DNA: TGTGCCAGTACCCCGGGGACAGCTAATAATGAGCAGTTCTTC. Translated, it gives CASTPGTANNEQFF.

The chain is built from TRBV15 and TRBJ2-7; possible D gene TRBD2, 7 bases. Germline CDR1 and CDR2: LNHNV and YYDKDF (reference sequence). V shed 0 bases and J shed 6 bases, with 12 bases lying between them. CDR3 length: 14 residues. This CDR3 reads CATSRDGGGGEQYF. The CDR3 DNA sequence: TGTGCCACCAGCAGAGATGGGGGGGGCGGCGAGCAGTACTTC.

The chain recombines TRBV7-2 with TRBJ1-6; 11 bases agree with TRBD1. The V segment lost 4 bases and the J segment 9 bases; nucleotides outside the gene matches: 5. The CDR3 spans 15 residues. Looked up from germline, CDR1 is SGHTA and CDR2 is FQGNSA. CDR3 residues: CASSSGQGASSPLHF. Here the CDR3 DNA reads TGTGCCAGCAGCTCTGGACAGGGGGCTTCTTCACCCCTCCACTTT.

J is TRBJ2-2 and V is TRBV7-9, with 7 bases aligning to TRBD1. J gave up 3 bases and V 5 bases, and 9 bases lay outside the gene matches. The CDR3 runs to 16 residues. CDR1 is SEHNR and CDR2 is FQNEAQ in the germline V gene (reference sequence). DNA of the CDR3: TGTGCCAGCAGCCGGCCGACAGGGACGGACACCGGGGAGCTGTTTTTT. Encoded protein: CASSRPTGTDTGELFF.

The rearrangement uses TRBV4-3 and TRBJ1-1, with D unclear. Germline V lookup: CDR1 LGHNA, CDR2 YSLEER. V was trimmed by 0 bases and J by 1 base, leaving 9 bases between them. CDR3 length equals 15 residues. The CDR3 loop is CASSQEGRGNTEAFF. DNA for the CDR3: TGCGCCAGCAGCCAAGAAGGGCGGGGGAACACTGAAGCTTTCTTT.

The V gene is TRBV7-2, the J gene TRBJ2-5; perhaps TRBD1 as D (6 bases). Germline CDR1 and CDR2: SGHTA and FQGNSA. The V gene lost 1 base and the J gene lost 5 bases, with 14 bases spanning the gap. The CDR3 has 15 residues. CDR3 coding DNA: TGTGCCAGCAGCTTAGATCTAGGGGGTGGGGAGACCCAGTACTTC. As protein: CASSLDLGGGETQYF.

The chain's CDR3 is CASSLAGAQPQHF. The CDR3 coding sequence is TGTGCCAGCAGTTTAGCAGGGGCCCAGCCCCAGCATTTT. The chain links TRBV27 to TRBJ1-5, with a weak D call TRBD1 (6 bases). Trimming took 2 bases from V and 7 from J, leaving 9 bases between them. Per germline, CDR1 MNHEY and CDR2 SMNVEV (reference sequence). The CDR3 length is 13 residues.

The chain is built from TRBV30 and TRBJ1-1; D is perhaps TRBD1 (5 bases). Per the germline V gene, CDR1 is GTSNPN and CDR2 is SVGIG (reference sequence). V lost 1 base and J lost 6, with 12 bases in between. There are 13 residues in the CDR3. CDR3 loop: CAWSGLRAAEAFF. The CDR3 nucleotides read TGTGCCTGGAGTGGTCTCAGGGCGGCTGAAGCTTTCTTT.

V is TRBV14 and J is TRBJ1-1; a weak D match, TRBD1 (5 bases). The CDR3 contains 13 residues. Trimming removed 5 bases at V and 0 bases at J, with 7 bases between. Per the germline V gene, CDR1 is SGHDN and CDR2 is FVKESK. The CDR3 loop reads CASSEQVNTEAFF. The CDR3 bases are TGTGCCAGCAGCGAACAGGTGAACACTGAAGCTTTCTTT.